Below, 8 T cell receptor beta chains from the same sample are listed, as sequenced in a study of blood T cell repertoires in COVID-19. Method: immunoSEQ multiplex PCR; TCRdb's copy keeps in-frame clones and lacks some. The table records some 390,000 clones, approximately 90% of them present only once. Material: peripheral blood. The receptors were gathered from a woman in her thirties or forties with COVID-19, enrolled during active disease.

CDR3 bases: TGTGCCAGCAGCCAAGAGTGGTACAGGGGTCGGGACGAGCAGTACTTC. It encodes CASSQEWYRGRDEQYF. This rearrangement joins TRBV3-1 (or the pseudogene TRBV3-2) to TRBJ2-7, with 7 bases aligning to TRBD1. The CDR3 runs to 16 residues. V lost 0 bases to trimming and J lost 5 bases; unmatched junction nucleotides: 10. In germline, CDR1 is LGHDT, CDR2 YNNKEL (reference sequence).

The chain combines TRBV9 with TRBJ2-1; tentative D call: TRBD2 (5 bases). The CDR3 runs 12 residues. The germline V gene encodes CDR1 SGDLS and CDR2 YYNGEE. The V end was cut by 0 bases, the J end by 10 bases, with 8 bases between. The CDR3 here is CASSVGGIEQFF. The CDR3 region has the DNA TGTGCCAGCAGCGTAGGAGGGATCGAGCAGTTCTTC.

CDR3 loop: CASSARQGPNTEAFF. The CDR3 bases are TGTGCCAGCAGCGCCAGACAGGGGCCGAACACTGAAGCTTTCTTT. The gene calls are TRBV9 and TRBJ1-1, with 8 nucleotides matching TRBD1. Germline values: CDR1 SGDLS, CDR2 YYNGEE. The CDR3 sequence is 15 residues long. V was clipped by 3 bases and J by 1 base; unmatched bases: 5.

This clone was picked up one time. The same CDR3 can be traced to other DNA sequences in this sample. The chain joins TRBV5-1 to TRBJ1-1; no definite D call. Germline V CDR1 and CDR2: SGHRS, YFSETQ. The CDR3 contains 15 residues. With 0 bases removed from V and 0 bases from J, the gap between germline ends came to 9 bases. CDR3 DNA: TGCGCCAGCAGCTTGGGAGCAGGAATGAACACTGAAGCTTTCTTT. As protein: CASSLGAGMNTEAFF.

The chain joins TRBV7-9 to TRBJ1-4; 12 bases match TRBD1. This CDR3 comprises 18 residues. Looked up from germline, CDR1 is SEHNR and CDR2 is FQNEAQ (reference sequence). V shed 6 bases, J shed 5 bases, and the junction held 13 bases outside the gene matches. In nucleotides, the CDR3 is TGTGCCAGCAGGGCGCCGGGACAGGGGGCGCGGGGGAATGAAAAACTGTTTTTT. As protein: CASRAPGQGARGNEKLFF.

The genes are TRBV27 and TRBJ1-4; 7 nucleotides line up with TRBD1. V was pared by 4 bases and J by 8 bases, with 10 bases of the junction left unmatched. The CDR3 sequence is 15 residues long. Germline-derived CDR1 and CDR2 are MNHEY and SMNVEV (reference sequence). The CDR3 sequence is CASSSFRQGGEKLFF. The CDR3 region has the DNA TGTGCCAGCAGTTCATTCCGACAGGGTGGCGAAAAACTGTTTTTT.

The chain combines TRBV10-2 with TRBJ1-6, with 8 bases fitting TRBD1. Germline V gene lookup returns CDR1 WSHSY and CDR2 SAAADI. The CDR3 totals 15 residues. The J segment lost 6 bases and the V segment lost 8 bases, leaving 9 bases of the junction unmatched. This CDR3 is CASGVLTGANSPLHF. As DNA, the CDR3 is TGCGCCAGCGGCGTTTTGACAGGGGCTAATTCACCCCTCCACTTT.

The V gene is TRBV5-8, the J gene TRBJ1-5, with a possible D match to TRBD1 (6 bases). This CDR3 is built from 15 residues. V lost 6 bases, J lost 2 bases, and 15 bases lay in between. CDR1 is SGHTS, CDR2 YDEGEE, per germline. Here the CDR3 DNA reads TGTGCCAGCAACTCCGGACAGCTGGGCAATCAGCCCCAGCATTTT. Residues: CASNSGQLGNQPQHF.